Listed here are 9 T cell receptor beta chains from one sample, sequenced in a study of regulatory T cells in long-lasting Graves disease. Described time point: persistent/refractory GD, antithyroid drugs over 5 years with positive TRAb. Construction of the TCR library relied on RNA isolated from PBMCs. Library construction for TCR beta used iRepertoire HTBI primers and Arm-PCR of CDR3 regions. TCRdb independently ran MiXCR on the multiplex PCR reads; one entry per CDR3 protein. Of 350,000 to 500,000 distinct CDR3 sequences listed, roughly 21% are singletons. Sequences were derived from peripheral blood mononuclear cells (PBMCs), sampled when the disease was refractory, from a patient treated with antithyroid drugs. These receptors were obtained from a female donor with Graves disease.

This clonotype came up many times. This chain connects TRBV28 to TRBJ1-6; D not resolved. Germline loops: CDR1 MDHEN, CDR2 SYDVKM. V was cut by 5 bases and J by 1 base, with 9 bases left in between. The CDR3 covers 15 residues. The CDR3 nucleotides are TGTGCCAGCAGTGGTAGTAGGTCCTATAATTCACCCCTCCACTTT. Its translation is CASSGSRSYNSPLHF.

This clonotype was picked up many times. The chain couples TRBV20-1 to TRBJ2-7, with D unclear. Germline V gives CDR1 DFQATT, CDR2 SNEGSKA (reference sequence). V was trimmed by 3 bases and J by 2 bases, leaving 14 bases between them. This CDR3 has 14 amino acids. CDR3 bases: TGCAGTGCTAGTCCTGCGGACGACCCCTACGAGCAGTACTTC. It codes for CSASPADDPYEQYF.

This clonotype was seen ten or more times. The CDR3 bases are TGTGCCAGCAGTTTATCCCCGGGAGGAGAGACCCAGTACTTC. It specifies CASSLSPGGETQYF. This rearrangement joins TRBV27 to TRBJ2-5; 7 bases are shared with TRBD2. Germline lookup yields CDR1 MNHEY and CDR2 SMNVEV (reference sequence). V trimming: 0 bases; J trimming: 4 bases; junction bases outside the gene matches: 2. The length of the CDR3 is 14 residues.

This clonotype was picked up many times. The chain employs TRBV2 and TRBJ2-7; D is undetermined. V was clipped by 4 bases and J by 3 bases, with 10 bases between them. Looked up from germline, CDR1 is SNHLY and CDR2 is FYNNEI. The CDR3 consists of 13 residues. The chain's CDR3 is CASSGAENYEQYF. In DNA, the CDR3 is TGTGCCAGCAGTGGGGCAGAAAACTACGAGCAGTACTTC.

The rearrangement joins TRBV9 to TRBJ1-2; D gene unclear. Germline V lookup: CDR1 SGDLS, CDR2 YYNGEE. The V end was cut by 3 bases, the J end by 6 bases, with 15 bases between. This CDR3 has 14 residues. In DNA form, the CDR3 reads TGTGCCAGCAGCGCCCCTTCTCGGAGCCATGGCTACACCTTC. It specifies CASSAPSRSHGYTF. Drawing the rest from reference TRBV9 and TRBJ1-2, the complete variable domain is DSGVTQTPKHLITATGQRVTLRCSPRSGDLSVYWYQQSLDQGLQFLIQYYNGEERAKGNILERFSAQQFPDLHSELNLSSLELGDSALYFCASSAPSRSHGYTFGSGTRLTVV.

The V gene is TRBV9, the J gene TRBJ2-3; 9 positions agree with TRBD2. CDR1 SGDLS and CDR2 YYNGEE come from the germline V gene. Trimming took 4 bases from V and 5 from J; bases not matched to a gene: 8. The CDR3 is made up of 15 amino acids. The CDR3 loop reads CASSISGREGDTQYF. Written as DNA, the CDR3 is TGTGCCAGCAGCATTAGCGGGAGAGAGGGAGATACGCAGTATTTT.

This clonotype was counted at least ten times. This chain links TRBV7-2 with TRBJ1-2; D is ambiguous. Germline assignment: CDR1 SGHTA and CDR2 FQGNSA. The CDR3 length is 15 residues. V was clipped by 0 bases and J by 4 bases, with 12 bases between them. Here the CDR3 DNA reads TGTGCCAGCAGCTTAGCCCCACAGCAACTCTATGGCTACACCTTC. Protein product: CASSLAPQQLYGYTF.

This clonotype was detected ten times or more. This sequence joins TRBV12-3 or TRBV12-4 and TRBJ1-3, with unresolved D. Trimming took off 11 bases at V and 0 bases at J, with 8 bases between the two ends. This CDR3 has 12 residues. The CDR3 DNA sequence: TGTGCCTTCCAAAACTCTGGAAACACCATATATTTT. Translation: CAFQNSGNTIYF.

Note on this clonotype: A read error may be the cause here, since a much bigger clone is one base away. The CDR3 ends on some other residue instead of the conserved phenylalanine or tryptophan, so this is likely a read error. The chain employs TRBV6-5 and TRBJ1-2; D is unclear. The germline V and J ends were trimmed by 2 bases and 0 bases, with 10 bases remaining between them. CDR1 is MNHEY, CDR2 SVGAGI, per germline. The CDR3 runs 15 residues. The CDR3 nucleotides read TGTGCCAGCAGTTACAGGGCAGGAGCTAACTATGGCTACACCTCC. This gives the protein CASSYRAGANYGYTS.